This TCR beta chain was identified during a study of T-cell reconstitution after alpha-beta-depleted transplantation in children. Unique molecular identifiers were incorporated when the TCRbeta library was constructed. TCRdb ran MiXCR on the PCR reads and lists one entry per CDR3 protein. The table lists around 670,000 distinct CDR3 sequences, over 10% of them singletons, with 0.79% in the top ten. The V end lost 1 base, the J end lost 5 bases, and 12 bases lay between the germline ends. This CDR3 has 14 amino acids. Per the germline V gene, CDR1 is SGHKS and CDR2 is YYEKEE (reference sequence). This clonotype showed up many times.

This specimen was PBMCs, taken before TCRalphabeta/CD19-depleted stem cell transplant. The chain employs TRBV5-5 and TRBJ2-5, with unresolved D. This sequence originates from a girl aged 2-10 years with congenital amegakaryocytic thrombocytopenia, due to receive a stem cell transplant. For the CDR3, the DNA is TGTGCCAGCAGCTTGTGGCTACCCGGGGAGACCCAGTACTTC. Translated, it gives CASSLWLPGETQYF.